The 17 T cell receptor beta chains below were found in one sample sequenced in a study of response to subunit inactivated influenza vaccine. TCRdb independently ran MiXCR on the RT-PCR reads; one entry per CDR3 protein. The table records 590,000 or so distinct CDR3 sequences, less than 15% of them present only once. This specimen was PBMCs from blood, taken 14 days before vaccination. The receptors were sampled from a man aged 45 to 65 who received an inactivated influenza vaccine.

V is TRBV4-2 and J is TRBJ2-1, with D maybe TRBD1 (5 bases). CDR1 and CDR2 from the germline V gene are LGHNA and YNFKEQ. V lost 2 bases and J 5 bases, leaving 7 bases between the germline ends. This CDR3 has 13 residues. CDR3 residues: CASSQYRNNEQFF. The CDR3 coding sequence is TGTGCCAGCAGCCAATACAGGAACAATGAGCAGTTCTTC.

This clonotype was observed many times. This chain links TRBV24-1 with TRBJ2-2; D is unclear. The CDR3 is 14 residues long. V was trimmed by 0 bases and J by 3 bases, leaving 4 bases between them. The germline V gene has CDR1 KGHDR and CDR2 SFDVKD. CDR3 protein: CATSDLFDTGELFF. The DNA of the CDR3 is TGTGCCACCAGTGATTTGTTCGACACCGGGGAGCTGTTTTTT.

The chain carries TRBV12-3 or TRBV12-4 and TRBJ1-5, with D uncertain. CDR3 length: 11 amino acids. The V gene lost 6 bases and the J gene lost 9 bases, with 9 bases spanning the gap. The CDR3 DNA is TGTGCCAGCAGCTCCTCAGGGCCCCAGCATTTT. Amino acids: CASSSSGPQHF.

The CDR3 protein is CASSSGTQNTGELFF. The CDR3 nucleotides read TGCGCCAGCAGCTCGGGGACACAAAACACCGGGGAGCTGTTTTTT. The V and J genes are TRBV5-1 and TRBJ2-2; D is perhaps TRBD1 (6 bases). From germline, CDR1 is SGHRS and CDR2 YFSETQ. The CDR3 is 15 residues long. V was pared by 3 bases and J by 2 bases, with 11 bases between.

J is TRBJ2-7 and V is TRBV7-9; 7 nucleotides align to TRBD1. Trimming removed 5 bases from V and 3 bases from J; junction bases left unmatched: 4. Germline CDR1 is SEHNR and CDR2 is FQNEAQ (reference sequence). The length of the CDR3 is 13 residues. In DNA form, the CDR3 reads TGTGCCAGCAGCATCGGGACAGTCTACGAGCAGTACTTC. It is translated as CASSIGTVYEQYF.

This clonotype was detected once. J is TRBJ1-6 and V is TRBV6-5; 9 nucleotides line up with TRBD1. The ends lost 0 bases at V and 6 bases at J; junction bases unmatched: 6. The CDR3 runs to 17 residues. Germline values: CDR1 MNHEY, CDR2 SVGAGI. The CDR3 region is CASSYSGTGRGNSPLHF. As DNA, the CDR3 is TGTGCCAGCAGTTACTCCGGGACAGGGAGGGGTAATTCACCCCTCCACTTT.

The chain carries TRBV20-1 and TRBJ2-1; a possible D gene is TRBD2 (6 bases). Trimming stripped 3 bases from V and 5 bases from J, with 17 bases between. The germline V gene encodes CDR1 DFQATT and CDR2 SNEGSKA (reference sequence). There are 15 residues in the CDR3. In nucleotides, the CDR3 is TGCAGTGCTAGTGACCTGCTGGGGGGTAACAATGAGCAGTTCTTC. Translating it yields CSASDLLGGNNEQFF.

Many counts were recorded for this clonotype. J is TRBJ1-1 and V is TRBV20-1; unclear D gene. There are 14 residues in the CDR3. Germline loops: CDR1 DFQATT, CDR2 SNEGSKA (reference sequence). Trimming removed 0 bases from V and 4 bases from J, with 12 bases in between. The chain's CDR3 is CSARDGREVTEAFF. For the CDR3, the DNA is TGCAGTGCTAGAGATGGGAGGGAGGTCACTGAAGCTTTCTTT.

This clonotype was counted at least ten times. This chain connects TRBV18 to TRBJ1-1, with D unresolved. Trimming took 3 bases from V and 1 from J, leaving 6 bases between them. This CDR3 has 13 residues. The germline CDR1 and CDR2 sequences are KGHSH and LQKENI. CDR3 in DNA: TGTGCCAGCTCACCTCAGCCGAACACTGAAGCTTTCTTT. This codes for CASSPQPNTEAFF.

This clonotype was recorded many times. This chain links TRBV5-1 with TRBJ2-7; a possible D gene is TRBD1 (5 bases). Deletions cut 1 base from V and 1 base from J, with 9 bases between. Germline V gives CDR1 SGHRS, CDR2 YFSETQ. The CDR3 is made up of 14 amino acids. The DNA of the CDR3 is TGCGCCAGCAGCTTGAGCAGGGTTTCCTACGAGCAGTACTTC. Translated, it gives CASSLSRVSYEQYF. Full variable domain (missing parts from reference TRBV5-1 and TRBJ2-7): KAGVTQTPRYLIKTRGQQVTLSCSPISGHRSVSWYQQTPGQGLQFLFEYFSETQRNKGNFPGRFSGRQFSNSRSEMNVSTLELGDSALYLCASSLSRVSYEQYFGPGTRLTVT.

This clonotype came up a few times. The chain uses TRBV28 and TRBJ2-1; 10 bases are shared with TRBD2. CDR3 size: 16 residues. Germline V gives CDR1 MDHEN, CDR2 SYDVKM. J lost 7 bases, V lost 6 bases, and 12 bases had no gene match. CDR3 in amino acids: CASSRMSGRAWNEQFF. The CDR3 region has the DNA TGTGCCAGCAGCCGCATGAGCGGGAGGGCTTGGAATGAGCAGTTCTTC.

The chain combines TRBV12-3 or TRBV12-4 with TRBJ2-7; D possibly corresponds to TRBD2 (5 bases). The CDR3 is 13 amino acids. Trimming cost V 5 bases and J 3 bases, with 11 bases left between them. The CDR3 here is CASSTREDYEQYF. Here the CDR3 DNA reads TGTGCCAGCAGTACTAGGGAAGACTACGAGCAGTACTTC.

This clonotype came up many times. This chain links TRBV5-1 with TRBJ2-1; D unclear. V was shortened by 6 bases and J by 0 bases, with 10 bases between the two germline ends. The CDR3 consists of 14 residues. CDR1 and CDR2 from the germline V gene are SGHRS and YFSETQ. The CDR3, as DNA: TGCGCCAGCATGAGCGATAGCTCCTACAATGAGCAGTTCTTC. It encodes CASMSDSSYNEQFF.

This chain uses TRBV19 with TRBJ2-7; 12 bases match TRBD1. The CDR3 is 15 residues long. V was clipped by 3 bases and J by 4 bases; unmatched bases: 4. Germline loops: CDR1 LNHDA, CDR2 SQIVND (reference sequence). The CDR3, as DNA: TGTGCCAGTAGTATTGGGGACAGGGGGCCTTACGAGCAGTACTTC. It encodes CASSIGDRGPYEQYF. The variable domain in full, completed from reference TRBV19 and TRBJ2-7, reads DGGITQSPKYLFRKEGQNVTLSCEQNLNHDAMYWYRQDPGQGLRLIYYSQIVNDFQKGDIAEGYSVSREKKESFPLTVTSAQKNPTAFYLCASSIGDRGPYEQYFGPGTRLTVT.

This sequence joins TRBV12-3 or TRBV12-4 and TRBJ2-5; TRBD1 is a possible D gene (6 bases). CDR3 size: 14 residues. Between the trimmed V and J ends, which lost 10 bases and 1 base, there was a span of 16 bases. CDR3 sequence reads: CATRTGQIQETQYF. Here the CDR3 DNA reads TGTGCCACCCGGACCGGACAGATCCAAGAGACCCAGTACTTC.

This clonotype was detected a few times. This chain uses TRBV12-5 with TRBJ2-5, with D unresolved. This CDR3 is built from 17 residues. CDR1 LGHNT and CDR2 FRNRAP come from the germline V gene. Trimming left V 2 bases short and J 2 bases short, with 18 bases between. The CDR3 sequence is CASGLPEQVFSQETQYF. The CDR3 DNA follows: TGTGCTAGTGGTTTGCCGGAGCAGGTATTTTCTCAAGAGACCCAGTACTTC.

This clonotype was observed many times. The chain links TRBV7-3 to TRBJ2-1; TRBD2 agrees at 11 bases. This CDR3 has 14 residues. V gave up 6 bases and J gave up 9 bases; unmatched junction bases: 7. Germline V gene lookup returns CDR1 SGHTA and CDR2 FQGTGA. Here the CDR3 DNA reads TGTGCCAGCAGTATAGCGGGAGGGCCCTCTGAGCAGTTCTTC. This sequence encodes CASSIAGGPSEQFF.